The clone carrying this TCR beta chain showed up just a few times. The antigen is undetermined. Extraction and reverse transcription of RNA yielded cDNA as the sequencing template. The protocol was immunoSEQ multiplex PCR, while the TCRdb copy is restricted to in-frame clones and leaves out a portion. This table has 30,000 to 35,000 clones, 55% appearing once. The ends lost 5 bases at V and 6 bases at J; junction bases unmatched: 7. This CDR3 comprises 14 residues. CDR1 SEHNR and CDR2 FQNEAQ come from the germline V gene (reference sequence). Lesional scalp punch biopsies and peripheral blood came from alopecia areata patients. Sorting separated CD4+ and CD8+ T cells out of PBMCs. The data originate from a study of CD8+ T cells in alopecia areata. Broader study findings: For lesional scalp, especially alopecia totalis/universalis, clonality was higher than in normal scalp. Mice showed clearer TCR sharing than patients did, a gap that was possibly HLA-related.

This receptor was taken from a human donor with alopecia areata. This chain connects TRBV7-9 to TRBJ1-5; 7 nucleotides align to TRBD1. The specimen was NKG2D-high CD8+ T cells sorted from blood. The CDR3, as DNA: TGTGCCAGCAGCCCCCAGGGGGGCGCTCAGCCCCAGCATTTT. Translated: CASSPQGGAQPQHF.